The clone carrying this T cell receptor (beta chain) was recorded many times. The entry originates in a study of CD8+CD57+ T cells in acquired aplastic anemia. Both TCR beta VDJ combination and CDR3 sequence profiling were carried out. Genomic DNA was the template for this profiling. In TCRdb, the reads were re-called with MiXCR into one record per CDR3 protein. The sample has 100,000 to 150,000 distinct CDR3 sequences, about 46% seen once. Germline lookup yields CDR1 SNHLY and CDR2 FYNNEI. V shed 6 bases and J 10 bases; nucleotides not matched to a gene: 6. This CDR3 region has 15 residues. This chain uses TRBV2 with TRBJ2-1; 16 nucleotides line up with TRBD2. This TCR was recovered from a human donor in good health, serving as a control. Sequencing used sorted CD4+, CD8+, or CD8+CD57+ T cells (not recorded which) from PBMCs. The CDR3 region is CASRGTSGGVREQFF. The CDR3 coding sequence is TGTGCCAGCAGGGGGACTAGCGGGGGGGTCCGAGAGCAGTTCTTC.